This T cell receptor (beta chain) was recovered during a study of radiation and T cells in renal cell carcinoma. Time point reported: blood 4 weeks post-SBRT, at nephrectomy. Treatment noted: 15 Gy SBRT to primary tumor, nephrectomy 4 weeks later. Nephrectomy followed 15 Gy stereotactic body radiation by 4 weeks. Blood was sampled at baseline, 2 weeks and 4 weeks after SBRT. The CDR3 consists of 16 residues. Trimming shortened V by 4 bases and J by 0 bases, and 14 bases separated the two germline ends. Germline V gene lookup returns CDR1 SGHTA and CDR2 FQGTGA. Data came from immunoSEQ multiplex PCR; TCRdb stores just in-frame clones and leaves some out. The sample contains roughly 86,000 clones, around 81% of which appear only once.

The sample consisted of blood, taken from a patient whose treatment included radiotherapy and nephrectomy. This TCR derives from a man over 45 with renal cell carcinoma. The gene calls are TRBV7-3 and TRBJ2-3, with unresolved D. DNA of the CDR3: TGTGCCAGCAGCTCCAGACCCGGCGCGAGCACAGATACGCAGTATTTT. It is translated as CASSSRPGASTDTQYF.